The source of this T cell receptor (beta chain) is a study of blood T cell repertoires in COVID-19. Study context: Nucleic acid was either cDNA or gDNA, and it came from T cells, B-cell-depleted T cells, or PBMCs.

Everyone who took part was roughly 18 to 89 years old, and they came from about two dozen US areas. Allocation to cohorts depended on clinical history reported by the participants. The protocol was immunoSEQ multiplex PCR, while the TCRdb copy is restricted to in-frame clones and leaves out a portion. Of 400,000 or so clones detected, about 90% appear once; the ten largest clones hold 0.6% to 0.7%. V was shortened by 4 bases and J by 4 bases, with 15 bases between the two germline ends. CDR1 and CDR2 from the germline V gene are SGHRS and YFSETQ. CDR3 length: 16 amino acids. This TCR came from a man aged 18 to 29 who had recovered from COVID-19. The specimen sequenced was PBMCs or T cells enriched from blood (not recorded which). This rearrangement joins TRBV5-1 to TRBJ2-6; D might be TRBD2 (7 bases). This CDR3 is CASSGSGGAGANVLTF. In nucleotides, the CDR3 is TGCGCCAGCAGCGGATCTGGGGGGGCCGGGGCCAACGTCCTGACTTTC.